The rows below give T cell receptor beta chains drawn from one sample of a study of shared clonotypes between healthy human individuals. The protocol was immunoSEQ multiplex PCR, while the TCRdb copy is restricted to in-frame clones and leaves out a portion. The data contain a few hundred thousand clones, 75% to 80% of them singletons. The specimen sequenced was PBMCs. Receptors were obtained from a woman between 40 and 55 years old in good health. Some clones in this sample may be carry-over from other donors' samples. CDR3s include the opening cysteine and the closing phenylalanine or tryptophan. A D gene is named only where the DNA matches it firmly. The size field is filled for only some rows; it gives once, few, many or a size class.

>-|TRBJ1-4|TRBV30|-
CAWAPDGGGNEKLFF
TGTGCCTGGGCCCCCGACGGTGGGGGTAATGAAAAACTGTTTTTT
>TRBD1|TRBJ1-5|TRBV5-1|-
CASREGQDQPQHF
TGCGCCAGCAGGGAGGGACAGGATCAGCCCCAGCATTTT
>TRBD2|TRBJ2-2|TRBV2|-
CASKTTSVPGELFF
TGTGCCAGCAAGACGACTAGCGTTCCCGGGGAGCTGTTTTTT
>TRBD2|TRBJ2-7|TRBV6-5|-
CASRSGMNEQYF
TGTGCCAGCAGGAGCGGGATGAACGAGCAGTACTTC
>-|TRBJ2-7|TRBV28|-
CASIEKNSYEQYF
TGTGCCAGCATTGAGAAAAACTCCTACGAGCAGTACTTC
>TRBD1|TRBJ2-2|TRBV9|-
CASSPRHQRQGSVSGELFF
TGTGCCAGCAGCCCCCGACATCAACGACAGGGGAGTGTTTCGGGGGAGCTGTTTTTT
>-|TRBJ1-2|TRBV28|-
CASSLRNGIYYGYTF
TGTGCCAGCAGTTTAAGGAACGGAATCTACTACGGCTACACCTTC
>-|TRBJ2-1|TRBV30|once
CAWSASTPYNEQFF
TGTGCCTGGAGTGCGTCTACCCCCTACAATGAGCAGTTCTTC
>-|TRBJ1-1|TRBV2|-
CASNQQGNTEAFF
TGTGCCAGCAACCAACAGGGGAACACTGAAGCTTTCTTT
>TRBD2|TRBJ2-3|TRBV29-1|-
CSVHRVGGSGGDTQYF
TGCAGCGTTCATCGGGTGGGCGGGAGCGGGGGAGATACGCAGTATTTT
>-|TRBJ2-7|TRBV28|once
CASSPGETRSYEQYF
TGTGCCAGCAGCCCGGGGGAAACCCGCTCCTACGAGCAGTACTTC
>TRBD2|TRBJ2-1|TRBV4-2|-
CASSQDKLAVFNEQFF
TGTGCCAGCAGCCAAGATAAGCTAGCGGTTTTCAATGAGCAGTTCTTC
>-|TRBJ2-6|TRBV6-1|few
CASSRDSGANVLTF
TGTGCCAGCAGCCGGGACTCTGGGGCCAACGTCCTGACTTTC
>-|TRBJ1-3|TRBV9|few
CASSVGDSYSGNTIYF
TGTGCCAGCAGCGTAGGTGACAGTTACTCTGGAAACACCATATATTTT
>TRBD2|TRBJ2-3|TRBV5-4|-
CASSGGASGKDTQYF
TGTGCCAGCAGTGGGGGGGCTAGCGGGAAGGATACGCAGTATTTT
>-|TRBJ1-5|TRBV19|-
CASSRQVRNQPQHF
TGTGCCAGTAGTAGACAGGTTCGCAATCAGCCCCAGCATTTT
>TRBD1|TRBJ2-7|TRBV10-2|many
CASSDSTGSGYEQYF
TGCGCCAGCAGTGATTCGACAGGGTCTGGCTACGAGCAGTACTTC
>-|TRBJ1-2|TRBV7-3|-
CASSSPGFRGYTF
TGTGCCAGCAGCTCACCAGGGTTTCGTGGCTACACCTTC
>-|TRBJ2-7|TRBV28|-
CASTTDRFYEQYF
TGTGCCAGCACCACCGACAGGTTCTACGAGCAGTACTTC
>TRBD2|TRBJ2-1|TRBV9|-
CASGPGRREYNEQFF
TGTGCCAGCGGCCCGGGGCGGCGGGAGTACAATGAGCAGTTCTTC
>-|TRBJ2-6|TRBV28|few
CASLTTGANVLTF
TGTGCCAGCCTTACTACTGGGGCCAACGTCCTGACTTTC
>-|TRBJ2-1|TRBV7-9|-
CASGVGGRSSEQFF
TGTGCCAGCGGGGTGGGGGGCAGATCCTCCGAGCAGTTCTTC
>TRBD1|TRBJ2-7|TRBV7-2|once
CASSLFSAGGYEQYF
TGTGCCAGCAGCTTATTTAGCGCAGGGGGCTACGAGCAGTACTTC
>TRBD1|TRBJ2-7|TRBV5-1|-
CASRRGTGPGSSYEQYF
TGCGCCAGCAGAAGAGGGACAGGACCAGGGAGCTCCTACGAGCAGTACTTC
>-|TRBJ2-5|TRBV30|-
CAWNPVARQETQYF
TGTGCCTGGAACCCAGTGGCCCGACAAGAGACCCAGTACTTC
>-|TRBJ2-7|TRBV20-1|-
CSANRAYEQYF
TGCAGTGCTAACCGAGCCTACGAGCAGTACTTC
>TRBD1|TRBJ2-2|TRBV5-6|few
CASSPGTGFLANTGELFF
TGTGCCAGCAGCCCCGGGACAGGTTTTTTAGCGAACACCGGGGAGCTGTTTTTT
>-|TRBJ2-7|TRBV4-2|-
CASSQERAGGWSQYF
TGTGCCAGCAGCCAAGAGCGGGCAGGCGGTTGGTCTCAGTACTTC
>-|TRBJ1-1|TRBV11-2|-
CASSFGGPTEAFF
TGTGCCAGCAGCTTCGGGGGGCCCACTGAAGCTTTCTTT
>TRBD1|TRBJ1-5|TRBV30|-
CAWSVPGGQTPQHF
TGTGCCTGGAGTGTACCAGGGGGCCAGACGCCCCAGCATTTT
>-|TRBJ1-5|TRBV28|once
CASSLFAGITQPQHF
TGTGCCAGCAGTTTATTTGCAGGGATCACCCAGCCCCAGCATTTT
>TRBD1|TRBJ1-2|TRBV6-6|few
CASSDRGENGYTF
TGTGCCAGCTCCGACAGGGGAGAGAATGGCTACACCTTC
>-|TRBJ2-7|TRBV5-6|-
CASSFTGLVVYEQYF
TGTGCCAGCAGCTTTACGGGGTTGGTTGTCTACGAGCAGTACTTC
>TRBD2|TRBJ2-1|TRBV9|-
CASSVVGGRDDNEQFF
TGTGCCAGCAGCGTAGTCGGCGGGAGGGACGACAATGAGCAGTTCTTC
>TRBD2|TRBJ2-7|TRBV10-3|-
CAISEGTSGSGYEQYF
TGTGCCATCAGTGAAGGGACTAGCGGGAGCGGTTACGAGCAGTACTTC
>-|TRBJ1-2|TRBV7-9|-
CASSLAGQDGYTF
TGTGCCAGCAGCTTAGCCGGGCAGGATGGCTACACCTTC
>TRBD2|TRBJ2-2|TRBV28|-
CASTLALAGTGELFF
TGTGCCAGCACCTTGGCACTAGCGGGAACCGGGGAGCTGTTTTTT
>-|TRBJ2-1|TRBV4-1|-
CASSQDGGPRFF
TGCGCCAGCAGCCAAGATGGAGGGCCTCGATTCTTC
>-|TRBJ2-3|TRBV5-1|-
CASSLGASGTDTQYF
TGCGCCAGCAGCTTAGGGGCTAGCGGCACAGATACGCAGTATTTT
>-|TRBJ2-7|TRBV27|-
CASSPRGTVNYEQYF
TGTGCCAGCAGTCCCCGGGGGACAGTGAACTACGAGCAGTACTTC
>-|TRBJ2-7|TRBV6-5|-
CASSYSRDARHEQYF
TGTGCCAGCAGTTACTCGAGGGACGCCCGACACGAGCAGTACTTC
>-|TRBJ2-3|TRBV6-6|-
CASGAQTDTQYF
TGTGCCAGCGGCGCCCAAACAGATACGCAGTATTTT
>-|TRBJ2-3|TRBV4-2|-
CASSQQETSTDTQYF
TGTGCCAGCAGCCAGCAAGAGACTAGCACAGATACGCAGTATTTT
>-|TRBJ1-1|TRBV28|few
CATSGGSQAFF
TGTGCCACCTCGGGGGGATCTCAAGCTTTCTTT
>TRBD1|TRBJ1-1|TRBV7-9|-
CASSLPGQGWNTEAFF
TGTGCCAGCAGCCTCCCAGGACAGGGGTGGAACACTGAAGCTTTCTTT
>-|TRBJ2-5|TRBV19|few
CASSPRGVRETQYF
TGTGCCAGTAGCCCCAGGGGTGTTCGGGAGACCCAGTACTTC
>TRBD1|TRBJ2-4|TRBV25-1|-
CASSATGGTKNIQYF
TGTGCCAGCAGTGCAACAGGGGGCACCAAAAACATTCAGTACTTC
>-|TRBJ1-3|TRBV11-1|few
CASSSWTDISGNTIYF
TGTGCCAGCAGCTCATGGACGGATATCTCTGGAAACACCATATATTTT
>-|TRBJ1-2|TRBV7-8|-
CASSLSTGNNYGYTF
TGTGCCAGCAGCTTGAGTACCGGAAACAACTATGGCTACACCTTC
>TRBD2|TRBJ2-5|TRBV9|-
CASSPSGSVGETQYF
TGTGCCAGCAGCCCTAGCGGGAGCGTGGGAGAGACCCAGTACTTC
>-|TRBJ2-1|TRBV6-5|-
CASLSSYNEQFF
TGTGCCAGCCTTAGCTCCTACAATGAGCAGTTCTTC
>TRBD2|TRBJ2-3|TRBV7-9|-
CASSQTSAPSGETQYF
TGTGCCAGCAGCCAAACTAGCGCCCCGTCGGGGGAAACGCAGTATTTT
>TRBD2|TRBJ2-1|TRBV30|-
CAWSLRGRYAGGPKEQFF
TGTGCCTGGAGTCTTAGGGGCCGCTATGCGGGAGGGCCCAAAGAGCAGTTCTTC
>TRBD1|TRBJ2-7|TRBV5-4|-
CASSRKDRGGNYEQYF
TGTGCCAGCAGCCGCAAAGACAGGGGTGGGAACTACGAGCAGTACTTC
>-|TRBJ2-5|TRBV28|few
CASSLLVRKTQYF
TGTGCCAGCAGTTTACTCGTTAGAAAGACCCAGTACTTC
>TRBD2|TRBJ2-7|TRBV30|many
CAWSVAGGGYEQYF
TGTGCCTGGAGTGTAGCGGGGGGTGGCTACGAGCAGTACTTC
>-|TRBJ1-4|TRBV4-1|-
CASSLTGFNEKLFF
TGCGCCAGCAGCCTGACAGGTTTTAATGAAAAACTGTTTTTT
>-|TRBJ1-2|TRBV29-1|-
CSVPLAHGPGINGYTF
TGCAGCGTTCCCCTTGCCCATGGTCCGGGGATTAACGGCTACACCTTC
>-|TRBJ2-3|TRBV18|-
CASSPWGNTDTQYF
TGTGCCAGCTCACCCTGGGGAAACACAGATACGCAGTATTTT